The T cell receptor (beta chain) described here comes from a study of T cells in localized non-small cell lung cancer. Study-wide results and caveats: Adjacent uninvolved lung had the highest clonality, suggesting focused antigen responses. An association was observed between higher blood T cell density and longer overall survival.

Remarks on this clone: Antigen unknown.

Sequenced by immunoSEQ multiplex PCR; TCRdb stores in-frame clones only, minus some. Of fewer than 25,000 clones in the sample, approximately 90% were seen once. This CDR3 has 18 residues. With 0 bases removed from V and 5 bases from J, the gap between germline ends came to 23 bases. The sequenced sample was peripheral blood, obtained before any cancer treatment. The receptor was isolated from a male donor aged 60 or over with stage I squamous cell lung carcinoma. This sequence joins TRBV5-3 and TRBJ1-2; D remains unclear. TRBV5-3 is an open reading frame whose function is uncertain. The CDR3 DNA is TGTGCCAGAAGCTTGGGAGCCCTGGAAGGGATCCCCCATTATGGCTACACCTTC. Protein sequence: CARSLGALEGIPHYGYTF.